Below are 4 T cell receptor beta chains sequenced from a single sample in a study of response to subunit inactivated influenza vaccine listed by TCRdb under 2018. Libraries were prepared through RT-PCR. Sequencing took place on an Illumina HiSeq 2500. In-frame beta chains were kept once TCRdb had trimmed the public reads at Q25 with fastp and called clones with MiXCR. CDR3 protein duplicates are merged, each entry listing the most common genes and DNA. The sample has hundreds of thousands of distinct CDR3 sequences on record, around 18% of them singletons. The ten largest clones add up to roughly 10% of the sample. The material was PBMCs from blood, obtained less than 6 days after vaccination. Source of these receptors: a man aged 45 to 65 who received an inactivated influenza vaccine. Donor details come from another sample of the same person, matched by shared clones.

This chain joins TRBV15 and TRBJ2-7; D not resolved. V was pared by 0 bases and J by 2 bases, with 14 bases between. Germline CDR1 is LNHNV and CDR2 is YYDKDF (reference sequence). This CDR3 comprises 16 residues. This CDR3 reads CATSRDLRTAAYEQYF. The CDR3 region has the DNA TGTGCCACCAGCAGAGATCTGCGTACGGCTGCCTACGAGCAGTACTTC.

This sequence joins TRBV4-2 and TRBJ2-5; TRBD2 agrees at 12 bases. CDR3 length equals 18 residues. The junction had 10 bases not matched to a gene; V was cut back by 1 base and J by 4 bases. The germline gives CDR1 LGHNA, CDR2 YNFKEQ. CDR3 in DNA: TGTGCCAGCAGCCAAGCTTGGCTAGCGGGGGGGCTGGGAGAGACCCAGTACTTC. Translating it yields CASSQAWLAGGLGETQYF.

This clonotype came up a few times. V is TRBV4-3 and J is TRBJ2-4; possible D gene TRBD2, 5 bases. V was clipped by 3 bases and J by 5 bases, with 14 bases between them. CDR1 LGHNA and CDR2 YSLEER come from the germline V gene. This CDR3 region has 15 residues. CDR3 residues: CASSQRASHENIQYF. The CDR3 nucleotides are TGCGCCAGCAGCCAGAGGGCGTCCCACGAAAACATTCAGTACTTC.

The V call is TRBV5-6, the J call TRBJ1-6; D perhaps matches TRBD1 (5 bases). The germline CDR1 and CDR2 sequences are SGHDT and YYEEEE. V was shortened by 0 bases and J by 5 bases, with 12 bases between the two germline ends. CDR3 length: 16 amino acids. The CDR3 region has the DNA TGTGCCAGCAGCTTGGACGGGACGGGGAATAATTCACCCCTCCACTTT. Protein sequence: CASSLDGTGNNSPLHF.